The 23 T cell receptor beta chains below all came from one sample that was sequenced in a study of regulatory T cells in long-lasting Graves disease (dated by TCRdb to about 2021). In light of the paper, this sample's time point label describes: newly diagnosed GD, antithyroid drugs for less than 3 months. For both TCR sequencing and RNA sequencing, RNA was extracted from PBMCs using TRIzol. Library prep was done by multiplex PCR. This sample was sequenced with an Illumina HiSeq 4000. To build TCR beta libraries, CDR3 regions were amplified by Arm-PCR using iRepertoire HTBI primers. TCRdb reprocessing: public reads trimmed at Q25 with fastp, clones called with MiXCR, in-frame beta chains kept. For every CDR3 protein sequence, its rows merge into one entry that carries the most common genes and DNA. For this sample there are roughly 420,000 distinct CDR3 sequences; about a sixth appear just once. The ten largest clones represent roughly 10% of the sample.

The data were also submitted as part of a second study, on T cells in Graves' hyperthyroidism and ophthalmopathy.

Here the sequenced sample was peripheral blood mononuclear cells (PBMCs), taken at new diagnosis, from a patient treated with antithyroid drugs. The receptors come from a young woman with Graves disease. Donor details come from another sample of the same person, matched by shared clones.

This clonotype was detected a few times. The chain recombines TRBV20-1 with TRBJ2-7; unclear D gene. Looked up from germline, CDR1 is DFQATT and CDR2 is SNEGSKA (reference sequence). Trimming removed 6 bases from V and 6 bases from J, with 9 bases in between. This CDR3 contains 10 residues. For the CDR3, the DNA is TGCAGTGCCCTTCGGCTCGAGCAGTACTTC. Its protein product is CSALRLEQYF.

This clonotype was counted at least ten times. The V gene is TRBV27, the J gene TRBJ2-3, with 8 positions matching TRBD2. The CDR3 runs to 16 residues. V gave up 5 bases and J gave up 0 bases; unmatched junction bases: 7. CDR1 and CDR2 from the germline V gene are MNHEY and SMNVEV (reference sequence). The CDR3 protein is CASSTSGGVSTDTQYF. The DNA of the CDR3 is TGTGCCAGCAGTACCTCGGGGGGGGTTAGCACAGATACGCAGTATTTT.

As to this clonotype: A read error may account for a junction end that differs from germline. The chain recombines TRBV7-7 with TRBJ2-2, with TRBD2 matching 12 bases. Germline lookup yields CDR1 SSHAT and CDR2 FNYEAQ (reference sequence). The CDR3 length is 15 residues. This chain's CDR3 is CASSTLAGGIGELFF. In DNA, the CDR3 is TGTGCTAGCAGCACACTAGCGGGAGGCATCGGGGAGCTGTTTTTT.

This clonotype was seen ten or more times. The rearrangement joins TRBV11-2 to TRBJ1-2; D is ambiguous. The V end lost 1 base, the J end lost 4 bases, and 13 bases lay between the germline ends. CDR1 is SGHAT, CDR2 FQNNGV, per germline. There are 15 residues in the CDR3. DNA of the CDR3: TGTGCCAGCAGCTTAGCCTCGGGGAGGACCTATGGCTACACCTTC. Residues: CASSLASGRTYGYTF.

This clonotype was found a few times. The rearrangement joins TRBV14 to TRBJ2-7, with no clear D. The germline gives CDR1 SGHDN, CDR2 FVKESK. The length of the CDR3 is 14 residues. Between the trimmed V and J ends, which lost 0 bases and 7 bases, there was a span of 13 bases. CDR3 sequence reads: CASSQDSNFGEQYF. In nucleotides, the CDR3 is TGTGCCAGCAGCCAAGACAGTAACTTCGGGGAGCAGTACTTC.

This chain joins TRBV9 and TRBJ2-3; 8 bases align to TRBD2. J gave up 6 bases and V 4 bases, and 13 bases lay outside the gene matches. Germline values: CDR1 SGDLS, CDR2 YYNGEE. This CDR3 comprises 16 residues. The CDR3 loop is CASSLRGERGTDTQYF. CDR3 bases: TGTGCCAGCAGCCTGCGGGGGGAGCGGGGAACCGATACGCAGTATTTT.

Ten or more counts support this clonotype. The DNA for the CDR3 is TGTGCCACCAAGGACAGACGGAACACTGAAGCTTTCTTT. Translation gives CATKDRRNTEAFF. The rearrangement joins TRBV28 to TRBJ1-1, with D perhaps matching TRBD1 (6 bases). The V and J ends lost 10 bases and 1 base respectively, with 13 bases between them. Germline loops: CDR1 MDHEN, CDR2 SYDVKM. The CDR3 loop spans 13 amino acids.

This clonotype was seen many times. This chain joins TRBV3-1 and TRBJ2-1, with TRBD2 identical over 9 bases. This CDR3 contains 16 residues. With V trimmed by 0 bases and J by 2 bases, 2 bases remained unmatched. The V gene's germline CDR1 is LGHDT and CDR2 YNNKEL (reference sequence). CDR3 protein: CASSQDPSGTYNEQFF. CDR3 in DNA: TGTGCCAGCAGCCAAGATCCTAGCGGGACCTACAATGAGCAGTTCTTC.

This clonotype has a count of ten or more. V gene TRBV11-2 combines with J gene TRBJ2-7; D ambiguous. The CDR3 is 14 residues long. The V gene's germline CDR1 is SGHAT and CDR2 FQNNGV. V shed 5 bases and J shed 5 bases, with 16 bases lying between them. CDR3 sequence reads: CASSPRPLEHEQYF. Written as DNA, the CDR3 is TGTGCCAGCAGCCCCAGGCCTCTAGAACACGAGCAGTACTTC.

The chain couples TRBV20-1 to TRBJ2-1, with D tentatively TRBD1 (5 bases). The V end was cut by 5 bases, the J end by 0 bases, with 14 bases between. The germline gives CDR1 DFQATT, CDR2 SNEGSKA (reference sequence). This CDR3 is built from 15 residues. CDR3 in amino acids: CSADGAESSYNEQFF. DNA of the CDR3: TGCAGTGCTGATGGGGCGGAAAGCTCCTACAATGAGCAGTTCTTC.

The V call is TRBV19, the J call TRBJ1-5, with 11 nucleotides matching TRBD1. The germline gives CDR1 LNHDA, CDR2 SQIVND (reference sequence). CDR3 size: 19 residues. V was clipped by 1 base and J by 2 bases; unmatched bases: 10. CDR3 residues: CASSIGLRTGGLGNQPQHF. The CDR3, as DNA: TGTGCCAGTAGTATAGGCCTACGGACAGGGGGCTTAGGCAATCAGCCCCAGCATTTT.

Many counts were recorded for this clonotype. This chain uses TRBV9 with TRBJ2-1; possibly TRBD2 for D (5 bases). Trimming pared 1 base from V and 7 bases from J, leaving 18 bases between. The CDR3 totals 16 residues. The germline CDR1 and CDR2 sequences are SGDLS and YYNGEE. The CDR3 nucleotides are TGTGCCAGCAGCGTAAATTTGCCAGGCGGGTCGAATGAGCAGTTCTTC. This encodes CASSVNLPGGSNEQFF.

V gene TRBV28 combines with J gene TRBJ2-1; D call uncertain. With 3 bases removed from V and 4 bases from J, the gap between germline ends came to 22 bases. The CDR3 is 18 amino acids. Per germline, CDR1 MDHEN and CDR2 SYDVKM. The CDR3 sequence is CASSFYPRVRTGYNEQFF. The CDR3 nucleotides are TGTGCCAGCAGTTTCTACCCCCGCGTCCGAACCGGATACAATGAGCAGTTCTTC.

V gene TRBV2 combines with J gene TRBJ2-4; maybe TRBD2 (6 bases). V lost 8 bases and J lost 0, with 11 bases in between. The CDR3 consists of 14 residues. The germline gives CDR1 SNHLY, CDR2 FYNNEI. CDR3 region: CASEAGKAKNIQYF. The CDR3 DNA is TGTGCCAGCGAAGCGGGCAAAGCCAAAAACATTCAGTACTTC.

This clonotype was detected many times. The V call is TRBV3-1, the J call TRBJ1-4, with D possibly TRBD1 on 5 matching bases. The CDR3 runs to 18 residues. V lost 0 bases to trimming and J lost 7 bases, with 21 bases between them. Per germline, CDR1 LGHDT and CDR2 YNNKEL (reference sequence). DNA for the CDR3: TGTGCCAGCAGCCAAGATGCAGTACGGAACCGGGGGGGTGAAAAACTGTTTTTT. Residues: CASSQDAVRNRGGEKLFF.

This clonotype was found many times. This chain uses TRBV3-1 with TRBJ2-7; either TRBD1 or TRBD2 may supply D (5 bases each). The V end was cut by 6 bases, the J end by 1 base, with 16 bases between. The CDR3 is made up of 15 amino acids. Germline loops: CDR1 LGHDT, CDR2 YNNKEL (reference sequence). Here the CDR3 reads CASSLFGTESYEQYF. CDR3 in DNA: TGTGCCAGCAGTCTGTTTGGGACGGAATCCTACGAGCAGTACTTC.

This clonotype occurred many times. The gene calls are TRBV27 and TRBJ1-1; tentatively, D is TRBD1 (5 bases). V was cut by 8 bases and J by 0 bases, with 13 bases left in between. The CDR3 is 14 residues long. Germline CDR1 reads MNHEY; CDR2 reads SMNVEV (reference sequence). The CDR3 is CASARLTVNTEAFF. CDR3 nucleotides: TGTGCCAGCGCCAGACTGACAGTGAACACTGAAGCTTTCTTT.

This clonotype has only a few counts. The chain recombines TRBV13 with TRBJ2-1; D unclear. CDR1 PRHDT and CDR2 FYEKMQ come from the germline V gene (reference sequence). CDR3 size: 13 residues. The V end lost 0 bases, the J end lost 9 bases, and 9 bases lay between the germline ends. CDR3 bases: TGTGCCAGCAGCTTAGGTCGCGGTAGTGAGCAGTTCTTC. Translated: CASSLGRGSEQFF.

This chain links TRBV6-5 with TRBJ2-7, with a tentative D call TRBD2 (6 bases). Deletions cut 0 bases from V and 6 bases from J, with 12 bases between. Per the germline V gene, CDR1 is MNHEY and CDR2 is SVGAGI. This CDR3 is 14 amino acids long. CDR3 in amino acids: CASSYSLGGLEQYF. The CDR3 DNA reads TGTGCCAGCAGTTACTCCCTTGGAGGGCTCGAGCAGTACTTC.

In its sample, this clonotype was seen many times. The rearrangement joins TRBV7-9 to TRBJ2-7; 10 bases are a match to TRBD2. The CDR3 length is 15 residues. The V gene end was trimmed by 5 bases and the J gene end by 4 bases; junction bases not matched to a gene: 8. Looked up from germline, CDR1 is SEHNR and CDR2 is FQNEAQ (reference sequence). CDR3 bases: TGTGCCAGCAGCGCGAGCGGGAGGGGGGAATACGAGCAGTACTTC. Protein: CASSASGRGEYEQYF.

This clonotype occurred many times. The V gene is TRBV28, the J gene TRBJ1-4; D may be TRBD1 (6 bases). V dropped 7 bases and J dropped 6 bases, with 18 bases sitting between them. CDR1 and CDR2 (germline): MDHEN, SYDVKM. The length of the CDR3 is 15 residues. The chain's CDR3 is CASISRGAYDEKLFF. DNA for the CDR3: TGTGCCAGCATCTCGCGGGGGGCATATGATGAAAAACTGTTTTTT.

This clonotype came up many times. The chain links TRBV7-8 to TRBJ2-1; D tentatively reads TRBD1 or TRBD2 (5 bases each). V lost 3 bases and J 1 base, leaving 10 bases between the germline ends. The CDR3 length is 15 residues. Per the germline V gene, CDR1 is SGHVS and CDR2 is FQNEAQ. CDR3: CASSFRDGSYNEQFF. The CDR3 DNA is TGTGCCAGCAGCTTCCGGGACGGATCCTACAATGAGCAGTTCTTC. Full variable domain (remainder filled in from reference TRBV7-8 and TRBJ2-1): GAGVSQSPRYKVAKRGQDVALRCDPISGHVSLFWYQQALGQGPEFLTYFQNEAQLDKSGLPSDRFFAERPEGSVSTLKIQRTQQEDSAVYLCASSFRDGSYNEQFFGPGTRLTVL.

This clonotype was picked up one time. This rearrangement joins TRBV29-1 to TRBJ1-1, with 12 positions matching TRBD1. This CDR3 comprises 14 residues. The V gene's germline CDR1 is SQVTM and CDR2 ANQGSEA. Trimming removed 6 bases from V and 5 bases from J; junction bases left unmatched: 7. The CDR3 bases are TGCAGCGTGGGACAGGGGGCGCCGTTTACTGAAGCTTTCTTT. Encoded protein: CSVGQGAPFTEAFF.